These 25 T cell receptor beta chains share one sample of origin, sequenced in a study of cytomegalovirus exposure and HLA in healthy donors. Amplification used 60 Vbeta primers and 13 Jbeta primers. Using immunoSEQ multiplex PCR, the repertoire was profiled, and TCRdb retains in-frame clones only, with some absent. The sample lists about 180,000 clones, about 80% occurring once. Sequenced sample: PBMCs. The receptors stem from a woman aged 40 to 50 in good health and CMV-seronegative.

The chain has TRBV5-1 and TRBJ1-2, with 11 positions matching TRBD1. The V and J ends lost 0 bases and 4 bases, in that order; junction bases with no gene match: 5. This CDR3 has 16 residues. Germline assignment: CDR1 SGHRS and CDR2 YFSETQ. The CDR3 DNA follows: TGCGCCAGCAGCTTGGAATCTGGACAGGGGGCCTATGGCTACACCTTC. It translates to CASSLESGQGAYGYTF.

In its sample, this clone was seen once. This chain uses TRBV5-4 with TRBJ2-5; 9 bases agree with TRBD2. After removal of 3 bases from V and 5 bases from J, the junction contained 5 bases not matched to a gene. Germline CDR1 SGHNT, CDR2 YYREEE (reference sequence). CDR3 size: 14 residues. The CDR3 DNA reads as TGTGCCAGCAGCTCGGGACTAGCTCCGGAGACCCAGTACTTC. Translating gives CASSSGLAPETQYF.

This rearrangement joins TRBV6-1 to TRBJ2-3; TRBD2 matches 7 bases. This CDR3 is built from 16 residues. In germline, CDR1 is MNHNS, CDR2 SASEGT. With V trimmed by 4 bases and J by 3 bases, 10 bases remained unmatched. For the CDR3, the DNA is TGTGCCAGCAGTGCGCTAGCGGACTCTGTAACAGATACGCAGTATTTT. Its protein product is CASSALADSVTDTQYF.

The chain is built from TRBV27 and TRBJ1-1, with D maybe TRBD1 (6 bases). Trimming shortened V by 7 bases and J by 0 bases, and 15 bases separated the two germline ends. This CDR3 is 15 amino acids long. Germline V gene data show CDR1 as MNHEY and CDR2 as SMNVEV (reference sequence). The CDR3 sequence: CASNREGFMNTEAFF. CDR3 bases: TGTGCCAGCAACAGGGAAGGTTTTATGAACACTGAAGCTTTCTTT.

The J gene is TRBJ1-4, the V gene TRBV19, with D possibly being TRBD1 (6 bases). Trimming took off 5 bases at V and 15 bases at J, with 22 bases between the two ends. CDR3 length: 14 residues. CDR1 and CDR2 from the germline V gene are LNHDA and SQIVND (reference sequence). DNA of the CDR3: TGTGCCAGTAGTCCTGACAGGCGATGGGGTGCGGTGTTTTTT. Its translation: CASSPDRRWGAVFF.

The genes are TRBV27 and TRBJ2-3, with TRBD1 matching over 9 bases. V trimming: 5 bases; J trimming: 2 bases; junction bases outside the gene matches: 5. The CDR3 extends over 15 amino acids. Germline V gene sequence: CDR1 MNHEY, CDR2 SMNVEV (reference sequence). The CDR3 DNA reads TGTGCCAGCAGTCAAGACAGGGGGTTCACAGATACGCAGTATTTT. Residues: CASSQDRGFTDTQYF.

The CDR3 bases are TGTGCCAGCAGCCTGGCGGGTTCTCTCACTGAAGCTTTCTTT. Translated: CASSLAGSLTEAFF. The rearrangement joins TRBV14 to TRBJ1-1; D gene uncertain. The CDR3 has 14 amino acids. Germline V gene lookup returns CDR1 SGHDN and CDR2 FVKESK. Deletions cut 4 bases from V and 4 bases from J, with 13 bases between.

J is TRBJ1-2 and V is TRBV5-1; D possibly corresponds to TRBD1 (5 bases). Deletions cut 0 bases from V and 4 bases from J, with 10 bases between. The CDR3 spans 14 residues. Germline CDR1 SGHRS, CDR2 YFSETQ. This CDR3 reads CASSLARQTYGYTF. In DNA form, the CDR3 reads TGCGCCAGCAGCTTGGCCAGACAGACCTATGGCTACACCTTC.

This clone has just a few counts. The chain is built from TRBV2 and TRBJ1-2, with 8 nucleotides matching TRBD1. J lost 7 bases, V lost 6 bases, and 4 bases had no gene match. In germline, CDR1 is SNHLY, CDR2 FYNNEI. The CDR3 is made up of 12 amino acids. This CDR3 is CASRDRAGGYTF. DNA for the CDR3: TGTGCCAGCAGGGACAGGGCCGGTGGCTACACCTTC.

V and J are TRBV5-1 and TRBJ1-6; TRBD1 matches 9 bases. V lost 3 bases to trimming and J lost 10 bases; unmatched junction nucleotides: 11. The germline V gene encodes CDR1 SGHRS and CDR2 YFSETQ. This CDR3 spans 16 amino acids. Here the CDR3 reads CASSSRPGQGYSPLHF. The CDR3 coding sequence is TGCGCCAGCAGCTCTAGACCGGGACAGGGTTACTCACCCCTCCACTTT.

V gene TRBV5-1 combines with J gene TRBJ1-6; a possible D gene is TRBD1 (5 bases). The CDR3 runs to 15 residues. Deletions cut 1 base from V and 8 bases from J, with 13 bases between. Germline CDR1 and CDR2: SGHRS and YFSETQ. Here the CDR3 reads CASSLRTSVDSPLHF. The DNA of the CDR3 is TGCGCCAGCAGCTTGCGGACATCGGTAGATTCACCCCTCCACTTT.

CDR3 sequence (DNA): TGTGCCAGCAGCTTATCCCCCCCGTTTAATGAAAAACTGTTTTTT. This translates into CASSLSPPFNEKLFF. The chain recombines TRBV7-9 with TRBJ1-4; D gene uncertain. V gave up 2 bases and J gave up 4 bases, with 11 bases separating them. The CDR3 has 15 amino acids. The V gene's germline CDR1 is SEHNR and CDR2 FQNEAQ (reference sequence).

The chain is built from TRBV10-2 and TRBJ2-3; D not certain. Per germline, CDR1 WSHSY and CDR2 SAAADI. V lost 7 bases and J lost 3, with 17 bases in between. The CDR3 is 15 residues long. CDR3 sequence (DNA): TGCGCCAGCACCGTCGGCCCGTACGGGACAGATACGCAGTATTTT. It translates to CASTVGPYGTDTQYF.

DNA of the CDR3: TGTGCCAGCAGTTTTCACAGGAGGGATTACGAGCAGTACTTC. As protein: CASSFHRRDYEQYF. The chain employs TRBV28 and TRBJ2-7, with D possibly matching TRBD2 (6 bases). The CDR3 is 14 residues long. Germline assignment: CDR1 MDHEN and CDR2 SYDVKM. The germline V and J ends were trimmed by 3 bases and 4 bases, with 13 bases remaining between them.

J is TRBJ2-7 and V is TRBV5-1; TRBD2 is a possible D gene (5 bases). Germline V lookup: CDR1 SGHRS, CDR2 YFSETQ. The V end was cut by 6 bases, the J end by 0 bases, with 16 bases between. This CDR3 has 15 amino acids. CDR3 loop: CASTERLGPSYEQYF. In nucleotides, the CDR3 is TGCGCCAGCACCGAGCGGCTAGGCCCCTCCTACGAGCAGTACTTC.

The chain uses TRBV6-5 and TRBJ2-1; unclear D gene. The CDR3 consists of 13 residues. Germline V gene data show CDR1 as MNHEY and CDR2 as SVGAGI. Trimming took off 2 bases at V and 7 bases at J, with 9 bases between the two ends. Written as DNA, the CDR3 is TGTGCCAGCAGTTACGCCGCCAGAAATGAGCAGTTCTTC. This codes for CASSYAARNEQFF.

This chain uses TRBV7-3 with TRBJ2-3; the match to TRBD2 covers 7 bases. The junction had 8 bases not matched to a gene; V was cut back by 5 bases and J by 6 bases. This CDR3 spans 14 amino acids. Per the germline V gene, CDR1 is SGHTA and CDR2 is FQGTGA. The CDR3 coding sequence is TGTGCCAGCAGCCCGACTAGCACAAGGGATACGCAGTATTTT. Translated: CASSPTSTRDTQYF.

This rearrangement joins TRBV4-1 to TRBJ2-1, with 9 bases fitting TRBD1. J gave up 2 bases and V 3 bases, and 14 bases lay outside the gene matches. Germline lookup yields CDR1 MGHRA and CDR2 YSYEKL. There are 19 residues in the CDR3. This chain's CDR3 is CASSHPGQGSTGAYNEQFF. The CDR3, as DNA: TGCGCCAGCAGCCACCCGGGACAGGGATCTACGGGGGCCTACAATGAGCAGTTCTTC.

This chain links TRBV1 with TRBJ2-5; the tabulated D call, TRBD2, remains unverified against the DNA. TRBV1 has pseudogene status. This CDR3 is 20 amino acids long. The CDR3 DNA reads as TGCACCAGCAGCCCACCGGGCGGGGGTACAACCCGAACCAGTCAAGAGACCCAGTACTTC. Protein sequence: CTSSPPGGGTTRTSQETQYF.

The chain combines TRBV12-5 with TRBJ2-1; 8 bases are a match to TRBD1. In germline, CDR1 is LGHNT, CDR2 FRNRAP. With V trimmed by 1 base and J by 4 bases, 6 bases remained unmatched. The CDR3 contains 16 residues. CDR3 residues: CASGLDRGAGYNEQFF. Here the CDR3 DNA reads TGTGCTAGTGGTTTGGACAGGGGGGCGGGGTACAATGAGCAGTTCTTC.

The chain has TRBV6-1 and TRBJ2-7, with D possibly being TRBD2 (6 bases). CDR1 is MNHNS and CDR2 is SASEGT in the germline V gene. V lost 4 bases and J lost 0, with 13 bases in between. This CDR3 is built from 15 residues. For the CDR3, the DNA is TGTGCCAGCAGTGCAGCCCGGGGGAGCTCCTACGAGCAGTACTTC. Its translation is CASSAARGSSYEQYF.

The V call is TRBV18, the J call TRBJ1-1; D is possibly TRBD1 (5 bases). CDR1 KGHSH and CDR2 LQKENI come from the germline V gene. Trimming removed 0 bases at V and 5 bases at J, with 16 bases between. CDR3 length: 16 residues. As DNA, the CDR3 is TGTGCCAGCTCACCACCGGGGCGGGGAGTGTTGACTGAAGCTTTCTTT. Its translation: CASSPPGRGVLTEAFF. The full variable domain, completed using reference TRBV18 and TRBJ1-1, is NAGVMQNPRHLVRRRGQEARLRCSPMKGHSHVYWYRQLPEEGLKFMVYLQKENIIDESGMPKERFSAEFPKEGPSILRIQQVVRGDSAAYFCASSPPGRGVLTEAFFGQGTRLTVV.

This chain links TRBV6-5 with TRBJ2-2; maybe TRBD1 (5 bases). CDR1 is MNHEY, CDR2 SVGAGI, per germline. CDR3 length equals 14 residues. The ends were cut back, 4 bases at V and 1 base at J, with 7 bases in the middle. The CDR3 sequence: CASSSGLNTGELFF. DNA for the CDR3: TGTGCCAGCAGTTCAGGGCTGAACACCGGGGAGCTGTTTTTT.

The chain carries TRBV5-1 and TRBJ1-1; no clear D gene. The CDR3 totals 13 residues. The ends were cut back, 1 base at V and 6 bases at J, with 10 bases in the middle. Germline V gene lookup returns CDR1 SGHRS and CDR2 YFSETQ. The CDR3 loop reads CASSLIVSAEAFF. CDR3 sequence (DNA): TGCGCCAGCAGCTTGATAGTCTCCGCTGAAGCTTTCTTT. Drawing the rest from reference TRBV5-1 and TRBJ1-1, the complete variable domain is KAGVTQTPRYLIKTRGQQVTLSCSPISGHRSVSWYQQTPGQGLQFLFEYFSETQRNKGNFPGRFSGRQFSNSRSEMNVSTLELGDSALYLCASSLIVSAEAFFGQGTRLTVV.

V usage is TRBV5-4 and J usage is TRBJ2-2; D uncertain. Germline V lookup: CDR1 SGHNT, CDR2 YYREEE (reference sequence). The CDR3 is 17 residues long. Trimming pared 0 bases from V and 2 bases from J, leaving 14 bases between. CDR3 protein: CASSLAVLGINTGELFF. The CDR3 DNA sequence: TGTGCCAGCAGCTTGGCTGTGTTGGGCATCAACACCGGGGAGCTGTTTTTT.